Each of the 17 T cell receptor beta chains below was sequenced from the same sample in a study of blood T cell repertoires in COVID-19. Generated by immunoSEQ multiplex PCR, the TCRdb table keeps only in-frame clones and is missing some. Of around 97,000 clones in the sample, 87% were seen once. The sequencing input was peripheral blood. Receptors were obtained from a human donor in a cohort sampled during active COVID-19.

The chain uses TRBV5-1 and TRBJ2-7; D possibly corresponds to TRBD1 (5 bases). The germline CDR1 and CDR2 sequences are SGHRS and YFSETQ. With 0 bases removed from V and 6 bases from J, the gap between germline ends came to 10 bases. The CDR3 consists of 13 residues. CDR3 residues: CASSLVARGEQYF. DNA for the CDR3: TGCGCCAGCAGCTTGGTTGCTAGGGGCGAGCAGTACTTC.

The chain has TRBV6-6 and TRBJ1-4; 9 bases fit TRBD1. The CDR3 extends over 14 amino acids. V shed 4 bases, J shed 8 bases, and the junction held 5 bases outside the gene matches. Germline V gene data show CDR1 as MNHNY and CDR2 as SVGAGI (reference sequence). The CDR3 DNA follows: TGTGCCAGCAGTTGGGGACAGGGCTACGAAAAACTGTTTTTT. It translates to CASSWGQGYEKLFF.

The J gene is TRBJ2-1, the V gene TRBV5-1; 10 nucleotides agree with TRBD2. The CDR3 has 15 residues. CDR1 is SGHRS and CDR2 is YFSETQ in the germline V gene. The trim removed 4 bases at V and 5 bases at J, leaving 6 bases unmatched. The CDR3 nucleotides read TGCGCCAGCAGCAATGGACTAGCGGTAGACAATGAGCAGTTCTTC. This encodes CASSNGLAVDNEQFF.

The table lists this clone with a count of one. The V and J genes are TRBV7-2 and TRBJ2-5; D is uncertain. Looked up from germline, CDR1 is SGHTA and CDR2 is FQGNSA. CDR3 length: 13 residues. The ends were cut back, 1 base at V and 1 base at J, with 4 bases in the middle. CDR3 nucleotides: TGTGCCAGCAGCTTAGACTCCCAAGAGACCCAGTACTTC. Translation gives CASSLDSQETQYF.

The gene calls are TRBV5-1 and TRBJ1-2; TRBD1 aligns across 8 bases. The ends lost 0 bases at V and 7 bases at J; junction bases unmatched: 8. The CDR3 spans 15 residues. Germline-derived CDR1 and CDR2 are SGHRS and YFSETQ. The CDR3 nucleotides read TGCGCCAGCAGCTTGGAGGTGACAGGGGCCTCTGGCTACACCTTC. Translated, it gives CASSLEVTGASGYTF.

This chain uses TRBV21-1 with TRBJ2-2; TRBD2 is the table's D call, not checked against the DNA. TRBV21-1 is annotated as a pseudogene. The CDR3 length is 13 residues. The CDR3 region has the DNA TGTGCCAGCAGCTTGACTTGCACCGGGGAGCTGTTTTTT. Its translation: CASSLTCTGELFF.

This clone showed up just a few times. The genes are TRBV7-9 and TRBJ2-2; a possible D gene is TRBD1 (7 bases). CDR1 and CDR2 (germline): SEHNR, FQNEAQ (reference sequence). CDR3 length: 13 amino acids. The V and J ends lost 11 bases and 4 bases respectively, with 14 bases between them. CDR3 amino acids: CASQGGLTGELFF. The CDR3 DNA reads as TGTGCCTCCCAGGGGGGACTCACCGGGGAGCTGTTTTTT.

This chain links TRBV6-5 with TRBJ2-7, with 7 bases identical to TRBD1. Germline CDR1 MNHEY, CDR2 SVGAGI. CDR3 length: 15 residues. V shed 2 bases and J 3 bases; nucleotides not matched to a gene: 7. This chain's CDR3 is CASSYRRQGIYEQYF. In DNA form, the CDR3 reads TGTGCCAGCAGTTACCGGCGACAGGGCATCTACGAGCAGTACTTC.

V and J are TRBV5-1 and TRBJ2-7, with 9 bases aligning to TRBD2. V dropped 5 bases and J dropped 0; count of bases not matched to a gene: 9. Per the germline V gene, CDR1 is SGHRS and CDR2 is YFSETQ. The CDR3 is 16 residues long. The chain's CDR3 is CASREGTSRSSYEQYF. CDR3 coding DNA: TGCGCCAGCAGAGAGGGGACTAGCCGAAGCTCCTACGAGCAGTACTTC.

This clone was observed once. This sequence joins TRBV14 and TRBJ1-1, with D perhaps matching TRBD1 (6 bases). In germline, CDR1 is SGHDN, CDR2 FVKESK. This CDR3 comprises 17 residues. Trimming pared 2 bases from V and 5 bases from J, leaving 21 bases between. The CDR3 nucleotides are TGTGCCAGCAGCCAAACGTGGGGGCCAGTTTCGGGGACTGAAGCTTTCTTT. Encoded protein: CASSQTWGPVSGTEAFF.

In this sample, this clone turned up a few times. V and J are TRBV28 and TRBJ1-2; a possible D gene is TRBD1 (5 bases). The CDR3 totals 13 residues. Per germline, CDR1 MDHEN and CDR2 SYDVKM. Trimming took 3 bases from V and 7 from J, leaving 12 bases between them. CDR3 loop: CASSFQGSRGYTF. CDR3 nucleotide sequence: TGTGCCAGCAGTTTTCAGGGTAGTCGTGGCTACACCTTC.

This sequence joins TRBV28 and TRBJ1-1; 9 nucleotides align to TRBD1. The germline V gene has CDR1 MDHEN and CDR2 SYDVKM. Trimming cost V 6 bases and J 4 bases; bases outside gene matches: 3. This CDR3 has 13 amino acids. CDR3 sequence reads: CASRKTGGTEAFF. The DNA of the CDR3 is TGTGCCAGCAGGAAGACAGGGGGCACTGAAGCTTTCTTT.

The chain combines TRBV19 with TRBJ2-5; D is unclear. V lost 3 bases and J 0 bases, leaving 8 bases between the germline ends. The CDR3 is 14 amino acids. Per the germline V gene, CDR1 is LNHDA and CDR2 is SQIVND (reference sequence). In DNA form, the CDR3 reads TGTGCCAGTAGTATCGGCAGGTACCAAGAGACCCAGTACTTC. Translated, it gives CASSIGRYQETQYF. Based on the CDR3 plus reference TRBV19 and TRBJ2-5, the full variable domain is DGGITQSPKYLFRKEGQNVTLSCEQNLNHDAMYWYRQDPGQGLRLIYYSQIVNDFQKGDIAEGYSVSREKKESFPLTVTSAQKNPTAFYLCASSIGRYQETQYFGPGTRLLVL.

V gene TRBV14 combines with J gene TRBJ2-3, with D unresolved. This CDR3 comprises 16 residues. Trimming removed 2 bases at V and 1 base at J, with 13 bases between. Germline CDR1 SGHDN, CDR2 FVKESK. The CDR3 coding sequence is TGTGCCAGCAGCCAACGCCCAGATCCTCGCACAGATACGCAGTATTTT. It specifies CASSQRPDPRTDTQYF.

This clone has a single count. This chain uses TRBV9 with TRBJ2-1; TRBD2 matches at 8 bases. V lost 3 bases, J lost 1 base, and 18 bases stayed unmatched. Per the germline V gene, CDR1 is SGDLS and CDR2 is YYNGEE. The CDR3 extends over 20 amino acids. CDR3 coding DNA: TGTGCCAGCAGCGCCAGCGCTCAAGCGGGGGTAGGGGGATCCTACAATGAGCAGTTCTTC. Encoded protein: CASSASAQAGVGGSYNEQFF.

The J gene is TRBJ1-1, the V gene TRBV28, with TRBD1 identical over 8 bases. The germline V gene has CDR1 MDHEN and CDR2 SYDVKM. The CDR3 length is 13 residues. V lost 5 bases to trimming and J lost 3 bases; unmatched junction nucleotides: 2. CDR3 protein: CASSMTGDTEAFF. The CDR3 coding sequence is TGTGCCAGCAGTATGACAGGGGACACTGAAGCTTTCTTT. The full variable domain, its missing parts supplied by reference TRBV28 and TRBJ1-1, is DVKVTQSSRYLVKRTGEKVFLECVQDMDHENMFWYRQDPGLGLRLIYFSYDVKMKEKGDIPEGYSVSREKKERFSLILESASTNQTSMYLCASSMTGDTEAFFGQGTRLTVV.

This clone was found once. The chain combines TRBV6-2 or TRBV6-3 with TRBJ2-5, with a possible D match to TRBD2 (5 bases). The germline V gene has CDR1 MNHEY and CDR2 SVGEGT. V lost 1 base to trimming and J lost 2 bases, with 17 bases between them. The CDR3 spans 17 residues. The CDR3 nucleotides read TGTGCCAGCAGTTACTTAGGCTCTGGACTTCTGCAAGAGACCCAGTACTTC. As protein: CASSYLGSGLLQETQYF.